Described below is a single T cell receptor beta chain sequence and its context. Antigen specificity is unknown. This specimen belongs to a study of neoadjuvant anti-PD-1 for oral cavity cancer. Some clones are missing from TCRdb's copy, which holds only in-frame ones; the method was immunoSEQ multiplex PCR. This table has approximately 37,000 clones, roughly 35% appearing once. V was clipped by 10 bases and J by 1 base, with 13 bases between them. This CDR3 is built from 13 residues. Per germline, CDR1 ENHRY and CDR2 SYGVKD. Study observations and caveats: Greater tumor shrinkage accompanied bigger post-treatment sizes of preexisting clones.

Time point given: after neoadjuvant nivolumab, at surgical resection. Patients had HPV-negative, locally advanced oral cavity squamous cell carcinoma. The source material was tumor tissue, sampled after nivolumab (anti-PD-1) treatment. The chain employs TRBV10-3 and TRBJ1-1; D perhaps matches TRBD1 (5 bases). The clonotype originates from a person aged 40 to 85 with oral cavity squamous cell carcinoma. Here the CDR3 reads CATWGTGNTEAFF. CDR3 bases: TGTGCCACCTGGGGTACAGGGAACACTGAAGCTTTCTTT.